This T cell receptor beta chain was identified during a study of T cells expressing NK-cell markers. Study as a whole: The TCR beta repertoires originated in sorted CD3+CD56+NKG2C+, CD3+CD56+NKG2C- and CD3+CD56-NKG2C+ T cells. HCMV serostatus: seven of eight sequenced donors positive, one negative.

With UMIs, 5'RACE template switching was used to make TCR beta cDNA. TCRdb re-called the 5' RACE reads; every CDR3 protein appears as one record, without DNA. This sample lists roughly 180,000 distinct CDR3 sequences; its ten largest clones have around 18%. The CDR3 is made up of 17 amino acids. Germline V gene data show CDR1 as SGHAT and CDR2 as FQNNGV. The chain links TRBV11-2 to TRBJ2-1; TCRdb returns TRBD1, unconfirmable since there is no DNA. The material sequenced was blood T cells: a sorted CD56 or NKG2C T cell subset, CD4+ or CD8+ T cells, or bulk PBMC T cells (not recorded which). The receptor was derived from a woman aged 18 to 75 in good health. CDR3 sequence: CASSLVAPAGPYNEQFF.